This T cell receptor (beta chain) was captured by sequencing in a study of CXCR3-negative and CXCR3-positive naive CD8 T cells (dated by TCRdb to the late 2010s). Regarding the study in general: About 150 million TRB reads were obtained in total, roughly 1.5 +/- 0.3 million reads per library. The diversity and physicochemical repertoire analyses included some 11 donors pooled from two independent experiments. The TRBV-TRBJ cluster analysis covered naive subsets from about five donors and memory cells from 3 donors. Overall results and qualifications from the work: Comparably high repertoire diversity was found in both naive subsets, whereas much lower repertoire diversity was found in memory CD8+ T cells. CXCR3 expression partially decreased after cryopreservation, so most assays used freshly isolated PBMCs. Within the same donor, TRBV-TRBJ usage looked similar between naive CXCR3-negative and CXCR3-positive cells, but memory cells had distinct patterns. Compared with CXCR3-negative naive cells, CXCR3-positive naive cells had TRB CDR3s with higher hydrophobicity (lower Kidera factor 4), lower energy, and higher strength and volume indices. Because surface CD5, which is linked to self-reactivity in mice, was comparable between the naive subsets, TCR interaction strength was also inferred from the physicochemical properties of TRB CDR3s.

Each CD8+ T cell subset was flow-sorted in triplicate, with under 350,000 cells per subset placed directly into RLT lysis buffer. Naive CD8+ T cells were defined stringently as CD45RO-CCR7+CD27+CD95- to exclude memory contaminants. Standard density gradient centrifugation was used to isolate peripheral blood mononuclear cells from buffy coats. Naive CXCR3-negative and CXCR3-positive CD8+ T cells were flow-sorted using a FACSAria III. An RNeasy Mini Kit was used to extract total RNA from the sorted cells. CDR1 is given as SGHTA and CDR2 as FQGNSA, both from the germline V gene. Including cysteine and phenylalanine, the CDR3 has 15 amino acids. Only the protein is available. Notes on this clonotype: Its antigen is unknown.

TCRdb shows the sequencer as NextSeq 550. The Human TCR Profiling Kit (MiLaboratory) was used to prepare UMI-labeled 5' RACE TRB cDNA libraries. cDNA synthesis used the entire amount of extracted RNA, and PCR amplification then used the entire amount of cDNA produced. Libraries were prepared in parallel with an identical number of PCR cycles. In the paper's pipeline: With a minimum of two reads required per UMI, MIGEC and MiXCR pulled out about 50,000 +/- 10,000 unique UMI-labeled TRB cDNA molecules from each library. On average, each library contained approximately 40,000 +/- 10,000 functional in-frame TRB CDR3 nucleotide clonotypes without stop codons. Diversity metrics, including normalized Shannon-Wiener and Chao1, were computed in VDJtools after downsampling to 5000 UMI-labeled TRB molecules per sample. VDJtools was used to calculate clonotype-size-weighted physicochemical properties of the central five CDR3 residues, namely interaction energy, strength, volume and Kidera factor 4. Based on TCRdb reprocessing of the reads, there is one entry per CDR3 protein sequence, and DNA is missing. The V and J calls shown here were made by TCRdb, not taken from the authors' results. This sample's table carries approximately 100,000 distinct CDR3 sequences. Approximately 1.1% of the sample is held by the ten biggest clonotypes.

What was sequenced was naive CXCR3+ CD8+ T cells from blood. The intended sense of this specimen's cell subset or site label: CD45RO-CCR7+CD27+CD95- naive CD8+ T cells expressing CXCR3 (TNR3+). This sequence originates from a human donor in good health. Some clones in this sample may be carry-over from other donors' samples. The chain couples TRBV7-2 to TRBJ1-2. The encoded CDR3 is CASSYVTSGYYGYTF.